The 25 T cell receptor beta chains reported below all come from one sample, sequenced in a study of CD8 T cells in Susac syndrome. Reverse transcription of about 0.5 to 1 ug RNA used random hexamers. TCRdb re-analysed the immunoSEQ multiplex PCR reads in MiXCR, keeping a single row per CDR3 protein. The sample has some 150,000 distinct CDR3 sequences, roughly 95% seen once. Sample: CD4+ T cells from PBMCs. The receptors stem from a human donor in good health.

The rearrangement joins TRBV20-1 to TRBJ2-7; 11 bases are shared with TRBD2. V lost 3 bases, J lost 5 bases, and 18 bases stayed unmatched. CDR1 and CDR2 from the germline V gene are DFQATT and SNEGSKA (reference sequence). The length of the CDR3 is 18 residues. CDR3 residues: CSAREVFSGRALRNEQYF. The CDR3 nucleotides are TGCAGTGCTAGGGAGGTTTTTAGCGGGAGGGCCCTGCGGAACGAGCAGTACTTC.

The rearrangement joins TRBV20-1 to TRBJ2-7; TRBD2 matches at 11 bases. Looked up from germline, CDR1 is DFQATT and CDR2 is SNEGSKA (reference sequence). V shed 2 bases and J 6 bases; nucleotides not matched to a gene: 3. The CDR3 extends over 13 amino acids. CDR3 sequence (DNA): TGCAGTGCTAGACGACTAGCGGGACTCGAGCAGTACTTC. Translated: CSARRLAGLEQYF.

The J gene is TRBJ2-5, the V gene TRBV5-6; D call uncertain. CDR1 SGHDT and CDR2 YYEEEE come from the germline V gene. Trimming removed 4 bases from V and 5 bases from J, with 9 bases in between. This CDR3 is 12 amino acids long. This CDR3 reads CASSRVGETQYF. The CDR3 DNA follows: TGTGCCAGCAGCCGCGTCGGGGAGACCCAGTACTTC.

CDR3 region: CASGGVRNTEAFF. The CDR3 bases are TGCGCCAGCGGAGGGGTTCGGAACACTGAAGCTTTCTTT. The chain couples TRBV4-1 to TRBJ1-1; D is perhaps TRBD1 (5 bases). The CDR3 extends over 13 amino acids. The V end lost 8 bases, the J end lost 1 base, and 11 bases lay between the germline ends. Germline V gene sequence: CDR1 MGHRA, CDR2 YSYEKL.

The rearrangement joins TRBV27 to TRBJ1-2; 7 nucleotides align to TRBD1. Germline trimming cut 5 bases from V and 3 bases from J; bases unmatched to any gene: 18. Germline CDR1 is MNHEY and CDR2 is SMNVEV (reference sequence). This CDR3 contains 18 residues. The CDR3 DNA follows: TGTGCCAGCAGTCTTCTCGGCCCCCCGGGACAGAAAGACTATGGCTACACCTTC. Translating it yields CASSLLGPPGQKDYGYTF.

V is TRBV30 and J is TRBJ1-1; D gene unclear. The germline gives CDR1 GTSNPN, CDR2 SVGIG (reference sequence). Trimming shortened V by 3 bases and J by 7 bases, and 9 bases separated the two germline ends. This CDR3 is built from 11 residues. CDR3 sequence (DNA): TGTGCCTGGAGGCCTTATGTTGAAGCTTTCTTT. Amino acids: CAWRPYVEAFF.

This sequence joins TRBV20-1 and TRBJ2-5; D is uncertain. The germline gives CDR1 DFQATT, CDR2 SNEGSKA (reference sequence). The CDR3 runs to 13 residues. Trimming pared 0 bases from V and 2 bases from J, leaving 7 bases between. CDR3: CSARDAYQETQYF. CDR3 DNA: TGCAGTGCTAGAGATGCGTATCAAGAGACCCAGTACTTC.

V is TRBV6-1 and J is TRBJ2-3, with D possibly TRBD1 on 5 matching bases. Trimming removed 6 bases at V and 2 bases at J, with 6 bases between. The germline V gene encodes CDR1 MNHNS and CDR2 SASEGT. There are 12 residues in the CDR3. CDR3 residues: CASSRVTDTQYF. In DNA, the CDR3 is TGTGCCAGCAGCAGGGTCACAGATACGCAGTATTTT.

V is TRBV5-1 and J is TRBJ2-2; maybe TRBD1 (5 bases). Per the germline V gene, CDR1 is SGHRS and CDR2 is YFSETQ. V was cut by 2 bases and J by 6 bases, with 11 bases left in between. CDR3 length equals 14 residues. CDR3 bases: TGCGCCAGCAGCTTTGAAGGGGCCTCCGGGGAGCTGTTTTTT. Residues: CASSFEGASGELFF.

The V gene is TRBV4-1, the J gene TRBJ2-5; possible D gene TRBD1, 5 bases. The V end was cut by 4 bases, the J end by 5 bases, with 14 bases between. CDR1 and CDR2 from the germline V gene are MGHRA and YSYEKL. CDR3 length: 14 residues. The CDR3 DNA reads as TGCGCCAGCAGCCGAACTCAGGGAAGGGAGACCCAGTACTTC. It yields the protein CASSRTQGRETQYF.

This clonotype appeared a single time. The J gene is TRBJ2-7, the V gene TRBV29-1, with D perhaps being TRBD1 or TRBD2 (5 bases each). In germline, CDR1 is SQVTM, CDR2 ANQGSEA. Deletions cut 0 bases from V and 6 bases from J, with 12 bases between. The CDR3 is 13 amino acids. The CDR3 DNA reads TGCAGCGTTGAAGATCGGTCAGGGAGCGAGCAGTACTTC. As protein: CSVEDRSGSEQYF.

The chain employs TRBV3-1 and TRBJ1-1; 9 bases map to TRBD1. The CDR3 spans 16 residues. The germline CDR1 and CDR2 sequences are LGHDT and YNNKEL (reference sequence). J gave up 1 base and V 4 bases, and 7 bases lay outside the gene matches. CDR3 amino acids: CASSPRDRVTNTEAFF. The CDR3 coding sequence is TGTGCCAGCAGCCCCCGGGACAGGGTTACGAACACTGAAGCTTTCTTT.

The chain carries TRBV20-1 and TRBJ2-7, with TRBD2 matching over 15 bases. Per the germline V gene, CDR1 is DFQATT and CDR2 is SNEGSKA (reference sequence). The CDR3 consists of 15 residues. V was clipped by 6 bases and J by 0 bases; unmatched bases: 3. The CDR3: CSARTSGRASYEQYF. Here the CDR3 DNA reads TGCAGTGCGCGGACTAGCGGGAGGGCCTCCTACGAGCAGTACTTC.

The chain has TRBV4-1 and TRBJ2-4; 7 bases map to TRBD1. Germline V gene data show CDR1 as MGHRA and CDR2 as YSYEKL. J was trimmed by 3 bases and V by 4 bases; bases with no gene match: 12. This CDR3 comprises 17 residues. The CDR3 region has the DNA TGCGCCAGCAGCCCCCGCAAGACCCACAGGGGCAAAAACATTCAGTACTTC. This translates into CASSPRKTHRGKNIQYF.

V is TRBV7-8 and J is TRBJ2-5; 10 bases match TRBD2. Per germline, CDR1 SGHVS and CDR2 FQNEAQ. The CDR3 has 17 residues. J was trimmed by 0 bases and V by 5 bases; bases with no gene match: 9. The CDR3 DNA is TGTGCCAGCAGCCCAACCCTGACTAGCGGGTACCAAGAGACCCAGTACTTC. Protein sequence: CASSPTLTSGYQETQYF.

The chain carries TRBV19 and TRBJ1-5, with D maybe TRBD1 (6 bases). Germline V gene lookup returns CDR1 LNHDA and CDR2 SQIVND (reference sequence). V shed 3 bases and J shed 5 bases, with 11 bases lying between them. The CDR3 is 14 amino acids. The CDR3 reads CASSIRSGDQPQHF. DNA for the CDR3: TGTGCCAGTAGTATTCGATCAGGGGATCAGCCCCAGCATTTT. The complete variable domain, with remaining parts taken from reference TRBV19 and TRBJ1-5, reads DGGITQSPKYLFRKEGQNVTLSCEQNLNHDAMYWYRQDPGQGLRLIYYSQIVNDFQKGDIAEGYSVSREKKESFPLTVTSAQKNPTAFYLCASSIRSGDQPQHFGDGTRLSIL.

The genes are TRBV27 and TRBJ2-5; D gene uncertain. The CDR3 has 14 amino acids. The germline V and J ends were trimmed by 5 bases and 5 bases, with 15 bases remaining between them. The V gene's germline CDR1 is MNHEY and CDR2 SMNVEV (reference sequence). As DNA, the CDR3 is TGTGCCAGCAGTGTTGGACCCACCGCGGAGACCCAGTACTTC. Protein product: CASSVGPTAETQYF.

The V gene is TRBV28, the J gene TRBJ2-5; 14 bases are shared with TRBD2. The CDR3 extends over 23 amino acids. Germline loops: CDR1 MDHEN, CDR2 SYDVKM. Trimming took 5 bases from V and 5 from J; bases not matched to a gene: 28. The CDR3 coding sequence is TGTGCCAGCAGTCCCCCTTTTGGGGGGGGGACTAGCGGGAGCCCTGTAACCTCGGAGACCCAGTACTTC. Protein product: CASSPPFGGGTSGSPVTSETQYF.

CDR3 in DNA: TGTGCCAGTAGTATGGAGGGAGGGCTTAATGAGCAGTTCTTC. Its protein is CASSMEGGLNEQFF. This rearrangement joins TRBV19 to TRBJ2-1; 7 nucleotides match TRBD2. The CDR3 runs to 14 residues. J was trimmed by 7 bases and V by 3 bases; bases with no gene match: 6. Germline V gene data show CDR1 as LNHDA and CDR2 as SQIVND (reference sequence).

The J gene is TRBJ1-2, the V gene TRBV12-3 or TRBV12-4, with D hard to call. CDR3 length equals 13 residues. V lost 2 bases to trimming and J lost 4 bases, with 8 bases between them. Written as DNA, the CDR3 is TGTGCCAGCAGTTTATCAGTGTCCTATGGCTACACCTTC. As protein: CASSLSVSYGYTF.

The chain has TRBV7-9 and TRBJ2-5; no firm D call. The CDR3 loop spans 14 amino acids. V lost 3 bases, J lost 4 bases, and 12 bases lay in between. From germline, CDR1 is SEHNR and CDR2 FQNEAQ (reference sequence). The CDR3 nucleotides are TGTGCCAGCAGCTTCATCCGGAGAGGAGAGACCCAGTACTTC. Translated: CASSFIRRGETQYF.

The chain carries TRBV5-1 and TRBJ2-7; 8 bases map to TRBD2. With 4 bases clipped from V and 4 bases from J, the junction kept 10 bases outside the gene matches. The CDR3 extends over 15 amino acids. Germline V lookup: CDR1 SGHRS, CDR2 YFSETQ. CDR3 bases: TGCGCCAGCAGCCATACTAGCGGTGCCCCTTACGAGCAGTACTTC. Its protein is CASSHTSGAPYEQYF.

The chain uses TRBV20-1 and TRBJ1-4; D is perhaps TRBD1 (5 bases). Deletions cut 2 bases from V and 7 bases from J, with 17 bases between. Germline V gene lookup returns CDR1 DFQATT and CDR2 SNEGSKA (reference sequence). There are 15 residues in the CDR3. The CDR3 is CSARRGFSLSEKLFF. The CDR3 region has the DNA TGCAGTGCTAGAAGGGGCTTCTCTCTCAGTGAAAAACTGTTTTTT.

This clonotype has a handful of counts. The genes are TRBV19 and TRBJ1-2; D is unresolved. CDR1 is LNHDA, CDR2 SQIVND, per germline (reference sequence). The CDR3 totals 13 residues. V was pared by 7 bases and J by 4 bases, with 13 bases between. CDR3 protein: CASKEERAYGYTF. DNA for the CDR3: TGTGCCAGTAAGGAGGAAAGGGCCTATGGCTACACCTTC.

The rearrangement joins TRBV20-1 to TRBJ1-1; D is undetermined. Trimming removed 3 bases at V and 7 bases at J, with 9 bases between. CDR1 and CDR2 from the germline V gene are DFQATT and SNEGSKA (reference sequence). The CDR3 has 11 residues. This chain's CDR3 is CSARGSGEAFF. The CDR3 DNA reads TGCAGTGCTAGGGGCAGTGGTGAAGCTTTCTTT.